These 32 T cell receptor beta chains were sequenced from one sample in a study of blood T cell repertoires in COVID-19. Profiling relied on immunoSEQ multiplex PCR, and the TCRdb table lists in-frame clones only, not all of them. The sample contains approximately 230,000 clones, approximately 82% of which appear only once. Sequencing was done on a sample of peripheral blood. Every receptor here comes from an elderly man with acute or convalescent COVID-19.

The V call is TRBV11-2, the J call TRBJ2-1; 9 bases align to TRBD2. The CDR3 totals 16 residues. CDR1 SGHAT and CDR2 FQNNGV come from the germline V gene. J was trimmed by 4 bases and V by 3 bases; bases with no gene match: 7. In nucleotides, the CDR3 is TGTGCCAGCAGCTTTATAGCGGGAGTCGAATACAATGAGCAGTTCTTC. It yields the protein CASSFIAGVEYNEQFF.

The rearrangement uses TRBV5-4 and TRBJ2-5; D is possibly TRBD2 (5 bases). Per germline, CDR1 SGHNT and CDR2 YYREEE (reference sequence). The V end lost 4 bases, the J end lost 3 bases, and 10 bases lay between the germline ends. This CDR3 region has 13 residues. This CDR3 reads CASSRTDEETQYF. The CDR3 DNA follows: TGTGCCAGCAGCCGGACTGACGAAGAGACCCAGTACTTC.

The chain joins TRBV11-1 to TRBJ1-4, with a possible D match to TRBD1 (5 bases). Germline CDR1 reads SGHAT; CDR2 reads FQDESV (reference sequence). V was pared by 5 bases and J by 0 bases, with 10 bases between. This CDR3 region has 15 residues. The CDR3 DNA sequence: TGTGCCAGCAGCAAACAGACAGCAACTAATGAAAAACTGTTTTTT. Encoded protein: CASSKQTATNEKLFF.

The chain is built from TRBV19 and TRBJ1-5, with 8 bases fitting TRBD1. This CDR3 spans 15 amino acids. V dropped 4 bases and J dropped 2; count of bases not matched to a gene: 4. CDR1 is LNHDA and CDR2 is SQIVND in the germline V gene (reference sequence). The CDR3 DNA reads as TGTGCCAGTAGTACCAGACAGGGGCGCAATCAGCCCCAGCATTTT. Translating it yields CASSTRQGRNQPQHF.

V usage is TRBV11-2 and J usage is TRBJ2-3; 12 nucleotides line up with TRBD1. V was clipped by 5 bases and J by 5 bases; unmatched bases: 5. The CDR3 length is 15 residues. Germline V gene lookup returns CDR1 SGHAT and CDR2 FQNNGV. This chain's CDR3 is CASSLGQGARDTQYF. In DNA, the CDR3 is TGTGCCAGCAGCCTGGGACAGGGGGCAAGAGATACGCAGTATTTT.

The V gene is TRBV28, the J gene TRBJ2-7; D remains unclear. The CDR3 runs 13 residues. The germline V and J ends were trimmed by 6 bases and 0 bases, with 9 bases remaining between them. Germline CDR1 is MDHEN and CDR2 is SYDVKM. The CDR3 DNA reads TGTGCCAGCAGCCTGGGCCTCTCCTACGAGCAGTACTTC. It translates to CASSLGLSYEQYF.

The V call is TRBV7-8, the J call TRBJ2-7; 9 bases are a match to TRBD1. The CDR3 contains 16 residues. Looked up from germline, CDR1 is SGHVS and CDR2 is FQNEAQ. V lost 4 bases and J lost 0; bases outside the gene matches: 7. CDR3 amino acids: CASSWSGQGSSYEQYF. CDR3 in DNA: TGTGCCAGCAGCTGGTCGGGACAGGGCTCCTCCTACGAGCAGTACTTC.

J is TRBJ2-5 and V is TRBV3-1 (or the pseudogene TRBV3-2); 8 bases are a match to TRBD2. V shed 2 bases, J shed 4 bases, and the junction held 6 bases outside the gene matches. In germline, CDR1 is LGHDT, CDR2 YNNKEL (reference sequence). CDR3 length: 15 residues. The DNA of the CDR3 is TGTGCCAGCAGCCAACCCGGGAGGGCATCAGAGACCCAGTACTTC. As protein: CASSQPGRASETQYF.

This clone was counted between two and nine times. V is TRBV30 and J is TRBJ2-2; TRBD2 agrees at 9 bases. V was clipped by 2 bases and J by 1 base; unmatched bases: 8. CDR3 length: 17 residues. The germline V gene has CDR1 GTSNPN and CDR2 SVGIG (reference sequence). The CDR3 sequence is CAWSSGLAGRNTGELFF. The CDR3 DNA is TGTGCCTGGAGTTCAGGGCTAGCGGGACGGAACACCGGGGAGCTGTTTTTT. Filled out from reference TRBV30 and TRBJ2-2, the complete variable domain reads SQTIHQWPATLVQPVGSPLSLECTVEGTSNPNLYWYRQAAGRGLQLLFYSVGIGQISSEVPQNLSASRPQDRQFILSSKKLLLSDSGFYLCAWSSGLAGRNTGELFFGEGSRLTVL.

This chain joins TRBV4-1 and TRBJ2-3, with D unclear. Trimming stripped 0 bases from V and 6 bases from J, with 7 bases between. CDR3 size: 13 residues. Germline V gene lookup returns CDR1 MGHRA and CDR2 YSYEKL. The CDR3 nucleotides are TGCGCCAGCAGCCAAGATCCCCTGGATACGCAGTATTTT. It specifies CASSQDPLDTQYF.

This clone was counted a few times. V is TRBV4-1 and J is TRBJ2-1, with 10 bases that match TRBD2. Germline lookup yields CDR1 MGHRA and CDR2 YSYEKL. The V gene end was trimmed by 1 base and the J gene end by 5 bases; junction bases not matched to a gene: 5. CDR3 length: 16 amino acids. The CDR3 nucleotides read TGCGCCAGCAGCCAAGTTCTAGCGGGAGTAAACAATGAGCAGTTCTTC. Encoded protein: CASSQVLAGVNNEQFF.

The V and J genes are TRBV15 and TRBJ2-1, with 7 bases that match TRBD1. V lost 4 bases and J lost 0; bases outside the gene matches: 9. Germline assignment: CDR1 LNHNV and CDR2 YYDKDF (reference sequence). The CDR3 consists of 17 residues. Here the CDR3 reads CATSTDRQGNSYNEQFF. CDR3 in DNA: TGTGCCACCAGCACAGACAGACAGGGCAACTCCTACAATGAGCAGTTCTTC.

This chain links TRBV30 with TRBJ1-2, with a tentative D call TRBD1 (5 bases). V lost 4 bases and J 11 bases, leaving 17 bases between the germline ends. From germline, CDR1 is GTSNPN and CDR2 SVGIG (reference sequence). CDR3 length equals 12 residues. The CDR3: CAWMWQGGGYTF. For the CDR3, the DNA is TGTGCCTGGATGTGGCAGGGAGGAGGGTACACCTTC.

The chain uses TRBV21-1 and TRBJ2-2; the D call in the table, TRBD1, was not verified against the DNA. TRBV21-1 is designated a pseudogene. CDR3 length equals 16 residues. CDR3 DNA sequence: TGTGCCAGCAAAAGGGAGGGGACAGGGTCCACCGGGGAGCTGTTTTTT. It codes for CASKREGTGSTGELFF.

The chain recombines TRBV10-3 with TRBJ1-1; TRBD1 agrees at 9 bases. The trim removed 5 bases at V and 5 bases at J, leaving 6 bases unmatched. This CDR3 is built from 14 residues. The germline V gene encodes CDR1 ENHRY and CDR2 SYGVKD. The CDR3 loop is CAISRTGAETEAFF. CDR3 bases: TGTGCCATCAGTAGGACAGGGGCGGAAACTGAAGCTTTCTTT.

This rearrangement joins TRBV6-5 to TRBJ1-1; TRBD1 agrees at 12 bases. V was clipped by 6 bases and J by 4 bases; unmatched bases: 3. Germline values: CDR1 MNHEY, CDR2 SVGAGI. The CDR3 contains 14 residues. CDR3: CASRGQGAVTEAFF. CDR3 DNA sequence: TGTGCCAGCAGGGGACAGGGGGCGGTCACTGAAGCTTTCTTT.

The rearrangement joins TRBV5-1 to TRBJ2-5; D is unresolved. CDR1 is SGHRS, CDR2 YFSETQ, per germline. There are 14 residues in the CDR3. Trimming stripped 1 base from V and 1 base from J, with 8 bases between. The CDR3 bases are TGCGCCAGCAGCTTGTACAGCCTCCAAGAGACCCAGTACTTC. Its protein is CASSLYSLQETQYF. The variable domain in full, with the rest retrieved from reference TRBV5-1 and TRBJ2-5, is KAGVTQTPRYLIKTRGQQVTLSCSPISGHRSVSWYQQTPGQGLQFLFEYFSETQRNKGNFPGRFSGRQFSNSRSEMNVSTLELGDSALYLCASSLYSLQETQYFGPGTRLLVL.

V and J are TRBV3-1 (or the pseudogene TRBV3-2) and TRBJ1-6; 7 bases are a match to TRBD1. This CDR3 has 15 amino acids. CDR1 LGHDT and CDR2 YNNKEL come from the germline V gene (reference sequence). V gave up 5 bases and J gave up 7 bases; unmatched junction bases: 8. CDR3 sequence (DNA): TGTGCCAGCAGCGCCTCGGGACAGAGCAATTCACCCCTCCACTTT. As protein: CASSASGQSNSPLHF.

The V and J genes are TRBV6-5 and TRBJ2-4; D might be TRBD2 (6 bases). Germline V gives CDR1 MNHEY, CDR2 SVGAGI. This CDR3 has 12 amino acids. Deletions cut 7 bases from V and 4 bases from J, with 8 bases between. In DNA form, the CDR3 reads TGTGCCAGCAACGGAGGGAAAAACATTCAGTACTTC. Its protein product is CASNGGKNIQYF.

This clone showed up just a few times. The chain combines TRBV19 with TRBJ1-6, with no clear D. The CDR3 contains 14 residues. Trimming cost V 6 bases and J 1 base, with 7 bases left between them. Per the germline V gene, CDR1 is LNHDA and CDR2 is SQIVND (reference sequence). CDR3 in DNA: TGTGCCAGTAGCCCGTCGTCCTATAATTCACCCCTCCACTTT. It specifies CASSPSSYNSPLHF.

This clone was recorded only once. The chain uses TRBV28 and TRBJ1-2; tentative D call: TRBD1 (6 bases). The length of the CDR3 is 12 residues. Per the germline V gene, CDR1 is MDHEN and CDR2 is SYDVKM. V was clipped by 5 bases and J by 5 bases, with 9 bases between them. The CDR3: CASSPGEYGYTF. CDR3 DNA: TGTGCCAGCAGTCCAGGGGAGTATGGCTACACCTTC.

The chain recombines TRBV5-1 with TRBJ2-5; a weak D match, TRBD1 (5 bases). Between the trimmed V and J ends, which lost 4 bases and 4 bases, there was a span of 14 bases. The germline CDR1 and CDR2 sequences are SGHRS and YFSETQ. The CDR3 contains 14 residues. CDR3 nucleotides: TGCGCCAGCAGCGTGGTCCAGGGAAGAGAGACCCAGTACTTC. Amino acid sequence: CASSVVQGRETQYF.

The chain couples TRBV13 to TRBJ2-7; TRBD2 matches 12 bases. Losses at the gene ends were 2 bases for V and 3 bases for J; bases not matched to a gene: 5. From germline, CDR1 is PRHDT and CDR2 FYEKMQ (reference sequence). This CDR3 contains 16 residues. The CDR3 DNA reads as TGTGCCAGCAGCTTAATCGGACTAGCGGGACACTACGAGCAGTACTTC. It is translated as CASSLIGLAGHYEQYF.

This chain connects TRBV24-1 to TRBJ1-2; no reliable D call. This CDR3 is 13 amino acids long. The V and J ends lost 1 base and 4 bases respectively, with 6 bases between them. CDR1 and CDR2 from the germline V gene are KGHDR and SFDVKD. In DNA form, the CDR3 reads TGTGCCACCAGTGATTTTCCCAGCTATGGCTACACCTTC. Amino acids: CATSDFPSYGYTF.

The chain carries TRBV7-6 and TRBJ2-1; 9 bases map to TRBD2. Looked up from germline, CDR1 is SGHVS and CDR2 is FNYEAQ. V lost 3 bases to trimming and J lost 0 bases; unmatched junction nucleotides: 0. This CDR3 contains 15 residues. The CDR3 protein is CASSFSGSSYNEQFF. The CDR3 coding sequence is TGTGCCAGCAGCTTTAGCGGGAGCTCCTACAATGAGCAGTTCTTC.

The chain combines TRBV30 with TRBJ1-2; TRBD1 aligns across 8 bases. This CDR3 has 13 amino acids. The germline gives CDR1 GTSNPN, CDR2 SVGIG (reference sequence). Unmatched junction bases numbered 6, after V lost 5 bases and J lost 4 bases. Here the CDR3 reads CAWDRDRIYGYTF. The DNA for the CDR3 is TGTGCCTGGGACCGGGACAGGATCTATGGCTACACCTTC.

The CDR3, as DNA: TGTGCCAGCAGCATGGACAGGGCCACCGGGGAGCTGTTTTTT. Translating it yields CASSMDRATGELFF. The gene calls are TRBV2 and TRBJ2-2, with TRBD1 matching over 8 bases. The CDR3 sequence is 14 residues long. CDR1 and CDR2 (germline): SNHLY, FYNNEI. J was trimmed by 4 bases and V by 6 bases; bases with no gene match: 4. Full variable domain (rest looked up from reference TRBV2 and TRBJ2-2): EPEVTQTPSHQVTQMGQEVILRCVPISNHLYFYWYRQILGQKVEFLVSFYNNEISEKSEIFDDQFSVERPDGSNFTLKIRSTKLEDSAMYFCASSMDRATGELFFGEGSRLTVL.

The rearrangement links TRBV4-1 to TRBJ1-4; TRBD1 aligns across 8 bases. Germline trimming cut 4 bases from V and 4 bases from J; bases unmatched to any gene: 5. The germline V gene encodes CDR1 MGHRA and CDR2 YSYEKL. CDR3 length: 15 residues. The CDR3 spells CASSLTGGNNEKLFF. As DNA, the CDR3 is TGCGCCAGCAGCCTTACAGGGGGGAATAATGAAAAACTGTTTTTT.

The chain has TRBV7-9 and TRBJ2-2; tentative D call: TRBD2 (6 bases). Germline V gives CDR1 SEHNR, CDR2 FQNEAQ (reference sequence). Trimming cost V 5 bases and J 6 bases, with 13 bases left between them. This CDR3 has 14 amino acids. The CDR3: CASSRGLVAGELFF. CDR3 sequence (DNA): TGTGCCAGCAGCCGGGGACTCGTCGCCGGGGAGCTGTTTTTT.

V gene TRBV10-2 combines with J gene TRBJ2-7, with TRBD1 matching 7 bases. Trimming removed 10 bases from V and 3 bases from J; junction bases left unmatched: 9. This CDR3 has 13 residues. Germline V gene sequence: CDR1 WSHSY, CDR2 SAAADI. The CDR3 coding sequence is TGCGCCACCGGACAGGCCTCGTACTACGAGCAGTACTTC. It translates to CATGQASYYEQYF.

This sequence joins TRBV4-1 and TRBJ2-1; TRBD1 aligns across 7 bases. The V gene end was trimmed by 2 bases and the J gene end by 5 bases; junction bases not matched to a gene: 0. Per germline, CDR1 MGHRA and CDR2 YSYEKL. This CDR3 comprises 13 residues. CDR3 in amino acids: CASSQQGDNEQFF. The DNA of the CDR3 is TGCGCCAGCAGCCAACAGGGGGACAATGAGCAGTTCTTC.

Here the CDR3 reads CATSDPLGQAKGEFF. The CDR3 DNA sequence: TGTGCCACCAGTGATCCTCTGGGACAGGCAAAGGGGGAGTTCTTC. The genes are TRBV24-1 and TRBJ2-1, with TRBD1 identical over 8 bases. V lost 3 bases and J lost 14; bases outside the gene matches: 14. CDR1 is KGHDR and CDR2 is SFDVKD in the germline V gene. The CDR3 loop spans 15 amino acids.